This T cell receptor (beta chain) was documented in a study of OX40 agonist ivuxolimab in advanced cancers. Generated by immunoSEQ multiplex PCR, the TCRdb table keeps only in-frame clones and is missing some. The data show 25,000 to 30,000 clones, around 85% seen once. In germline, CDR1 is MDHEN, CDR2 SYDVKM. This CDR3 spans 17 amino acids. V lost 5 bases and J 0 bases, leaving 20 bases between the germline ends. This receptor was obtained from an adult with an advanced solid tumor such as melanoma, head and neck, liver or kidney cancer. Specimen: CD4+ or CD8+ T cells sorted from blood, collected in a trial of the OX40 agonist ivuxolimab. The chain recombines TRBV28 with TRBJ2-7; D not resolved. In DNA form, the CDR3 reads TGTGCCAGCAGTGATCCTGTTTCCACCCGACTCTCCTACGAGCAGTACTTC. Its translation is CASSDPVSTRLSYEQYF. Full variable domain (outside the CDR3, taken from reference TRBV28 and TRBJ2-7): DVKVTQSSRYLVKRTGEKVFLECVQDMDHENMFWYRQDPGLGLRLIYFSYDVKMKEKGDIPEGYSVSREKKERFSLILESASTNQTSMYLCASSDPVSTRLSYEQYFGPGTRLTVT.